The rows below give T cell receptor beta chains drawn from one sample of a study of graft-versus-host responses after intestinal transplantation. The method was immunoSEQ multiplex PCR; TCRdb's version includes in-frame clones alone and lacks a portion of them. In the table there are about 8,100 clones, almost 70% of which are singletons. The sample was ileum tissue, taken approximately 450 days after transplant. These receptor sequences come from a human patient who received an intestinal transplant, so some T cells may come from the graft donor. Both conserved end residues are part of each CDR3. The D gene is left open where the match is weak. Size is stated for part of the rows, as once, few or many counts, or as a class when the clone is expanded.

D gene	V gene	clone size	CDR3 length	J gene	CDR3 protein	CDR3 DNA
-	TRBV6-4	once	14	TRBJ1-4	CASSEQGGGEKLFF	TGTGCCAGCAGTGAACAGGGTGGTGGTGAAAAACTGTTTTTT
-	TRBV2	-	14	TRBJ2-1	CASRSGEGVYEQFF	TGTGCCAGCCGTAGCGGAGAGGGTGTTTATGAGCAGTTCTTC
-	TRBV6-4	-	16	TRBJ2-1	CASSEGTRPYYNEQFF	TGTGCCAGCAGTGAAGGGACAAGACCATACTACAATGAGCAGTTCTTC
-	TRBV4-2	-	15	TRBJ2-3	CASSQVRGMADTQYF	TGTGCCAGCAGCCAAGTTAGGGGCATGGCGGATACGCAGTATTTT
-	TRBV7-9	hyperexpanded	13	TRBJ2-7	CASRPYYRGEQYF	TGTGCCAGCAGGCCTTATTATCGGGGGGAGCAGTACTTC
-	TRBV4-1	few	16	TRBJ1-5	CASSQEPGQINQPQHF	TGCGCCAGCAGCCAGGAGCCGGGACAAATCAATCAGCCCCAGCATTTT
TRBD2	TRBV6-4	-	15	TRBJ2-1	CASSEGTSGYNEQFF	TGTGCCAGCAGTGAGGGGACTAGCGGCTACAATGAGCAGTTCTTC
TRBD1	TRBV6-5	-	15	TRBJ1-1	CASKVRQTGGTEAFF	TGTGCCAGCAAAGTCCGGCAGACAGGGGGCACTGAAGCTTTCTTT
-	TRBV5-4	-	17	TRBJ2-1	CASSQDYGNPNYNEQFF	TGCGCCAGCAGCCAAGATTATGGGAACCCAAACTACAATGAGCAGTTCTTC
TRBD2	TRBV29-1	-	13	TRBJ2-1	CSVPLAGANEQFF	TGCAGCGTCCCTCTAGCGGGGGCCAATGAGCAGTTCTTC
-	TRBV2	-	13	TRBJ1-6	CASNLGPQLPLHF	TGTGCCAGCAACCTCGGACCACAATTACCCCTCCACTTT
-	TRBV28	-	13	TRBJ1-2	CASLTPGLYGYTF	TGTGCCAGCTTAACCCCGGGACTTTATGGCTACACCTTC
TRBD2	TRBV5-1	-	15	TRBJ2-3	CASSLGGGAKDTQYF	TGCGCCAGCAGCTTGGGCGGGGGGGCGAAAGATACGCAGTATTTT
TRBD2	TRBV7-8	few	14	TRBJ2-3	CASSLGLAGDTQYF	TGTGCCAGCAGCCTCGGACTAGCGGGAGATACGCAGTATTTT
-	TRBV6-6	-	11	TRBJ2-7	CASNGFYEQYF	TGTGCCAGCAACGGGTTCTACGAGCAGTACTTC
-	TRBV5-1	-	14	TRBJ1-1	CASRPTDLNTEAFF	TGCGCCAGCAGACCGACGGACTTGAACACTGAAGCTTTCTTT
-	TRBV7-3	-	15	TRBJ2-1	CASSSKTGQGYEQFF	TGTGCCAGCAGCTCTAAAACGGGTCAGGGTTATGAGCAGTTCTTC
TRBD1	TRBV2	-	15	TRBJ2-3	CASSGDSQNTDTQYF	TGTGCCAGCAGTGGGGACAGCCAAAACACAGATACGCAGTATTTT
-	TRBV28	-	17	TRBJ1-6	CASSFYNQGTYNSPLHF	TGTGCCAGCAGTTTTTACAACCAGGGGACCTATAATTCACCCCTCCACTTT
TRBD1	TRBV6-1	-	14	TRBJ1-4	CASSDRQGGEKLFF	TGTGCCAGCAGTGATAGACAGGGAGGTGAAAAACTGTTTTTT
-	TRBV4-3	-	14	TRBJ2-2	CASSQDQGGGELFF	TGCGCCAGCAGCCAAGATCAGGGCGGCGGGGAGCTGTTTTTT
-	TRBV6-6	once	14	TRBJ2-3	CASSPGPGLDTQYF	TGTGCCAGCAGCCCGGGACCCGGACTAGATACGCAGTATTTT
-	TRBV6-1	-	15	TRBJ2-7	CASSEPAGAHGEQYF	TGTGCCAGCAGTGAACCTGCGGGGGCCCATGGAGAGCAGTACTTC
-	TRBV11-1	-	12	TRBJ2-1	CASSLELNEQFF	TGTGCCAGCAGCTTAGAGTTGAATGAGCAGTTCTTC
TRBD1	TRBV6-5	-	15	TRBJ1-1	CATHQGDWTNTEAFF	TGTGCCACCCACCAGGGGGATTGGACGAACACTGAAGCTTTCTTT